This T cell receptor (beta chain) was found in a study of shared clonotypes between healthy human individuals. General study points: Having only a few donors restricted how much genetic and exposure-history diversity was captured.

The CDR3 length is 15 residues. CDR1 and CDR2 from the germline V gene are LNHNV and YYDKDF (reference sequence). V shed 1 base, J shed 5 bases, and the junction held 8 bases outside the gene matches. Note on this clone: No antigen is known for it.

TCRdb's copy holds only in-frame clones and misses some; the assay was immunoSEQ multiplex PCR. The sample lists under 1,100,000 clones; approximately 78% were seen once. The receptor comes from a man between 18 and 35 years old in good health. Some clones in this sample may be carry-over from other donors' samples. The chain employs TRBV15 and TRBJ2-7, with TRBD2 matching 7 bases. The sequenced sample was memory CD4+ T cells from PBMCs. Specified subset: CD45RA-negative fraction. DNA of the CDR3: TGTGCCACCAGCAGAGCCGGGGGGTCAATCCACGAGCAGTACTTC. As protein: CATSRAGGSIHEQYF.